Each of the 17 T cell receptor beta chains below was sequenced from the same sample in a study of blood T cell repertoires in COVID-19. Assay: immunoSEQ multiplex PCR; the TCRdb copy retains only in-frame clones and omits some. The sample includes some 200,000 clones, around 90% seen only once; the top ten take 1.7%. The sequenced sample consisted of peripheral blood. The origin of the receptors is a man between 65 and 80 years old with acute or convalescent COVID-19.

The chain employs TRBV19 and TRBJ2-6; D is possibly TRBD2 (5 bases). The ends were cut back, 7 bases at V and 4 bases at J, with 17 bases in the middle. The CDR3 consists of 16 residues. Germline assignment: CDR1 LNHDA and CDR2 SQIVND (reference sequence). The CDR3 DNA is TGTGCCAGTACCAACAGCGGAGATGGAGGGGCCAACGTCCTGACTTTC. Its translation is CASTNSGDGGANVLTF.

This chain connects TRBV19 to TRBJ2-3; the D is unclear. The CDR3 loop spans 12 amino acids. V was shortened by 4 bases and J by 1 base, with 3 bases between the two germline ends. Germline V CDR1 and CDR2: LNHDA, SQIVND (reference sequence). The CDR3 loop is CASSSGTDTQYF. CDR3 in DNA: TGTGCCAGTAGTAGCGGCACAGATACGCAGTATTTT.

The chain recombines TRBV5-5 with TRBJ1-6; D call uncertain. Germline assignment: CDR1 SGHKS and CDR2 YYEKEE (reference sequence). The CDR3 consists of 13 residues. V was shortened by 1 base and J by 12 bases, with 11 bases between the two germline ends. CDR3 in DNA: TGTGCCAGCAGCTTGTCAGGTTTAGTACCCCTCCACTTT. Amino acids: CASSLSGLVPLHF.

The chain has TRBV13 and TRBJ2-7, with D possibly TRBD2 on 6 matching bases. This CDR3 has 16 amino acids. The germline gives CDR1 PRHDT, CDR2 FYEKMQ (reference sequence). Trimming removed 1 base from V and 1 base from J, with 14 bases in between. CDR3: CASSLVEGGGSYEQYF. The CDR3 DNA is TGTGCCAGCAGCTTAGTGGAGGGAGGAGGGTCCTACGAGCAGTACTTC.

This rearrangement joins TRBV5-4 to TRBJ2-1, with 9 bases fitting TRBD1. CDR3 length: 16 residues. Germline CDR1 and CDR2: SGHNT and YYREEE (reference sequence). Trimming removed 4 bases from V and 8 bases from J; junction bases left unmatched: 13. The chain's CDR3 is CASSRQETGGFHEQFF. DNA of the CDR3: TGTGCCAGCAGCCGCCAAGAGACAGGGGGATTCCATGAGCAGTTCTTC.

V is TRBV9 and J is TRBJ2-7; maybe TRBD2 (5 bases). V lost 3 bases, J lost 4 bases, and 20 bases lay in between. Germline CDR1 is SGDLS and CDR2 is YYNGEE. The CDR3 extends over 16 amino acids. CDR3 region: CASSAYSGPLVYEQYF. CDR3 bases: TGTGCCAGCAGCGCATACAGCGGACCCCTAGTTTACGAGCAGTACTTC.

The chain combines TRBV27 with TRBJ2-1, with D tentatively TRBD2 (6 bases). V was shortened by 3 bases and J by 0 bases, with 18 bases between the two germline ends. CDR1 and CDR2 (germline): MNHEY, SMNVEV (reference sequence). The CDR3 length is 18 residues. The CDR3: CASSFLIGGTNSYNEQFF. The CDR3 DNA reads as TGTGCCAGCAGTTTTTTAATTGGGGGGACCAACTCCTACAATGAGCAGTTCTTC.

The chain employs TRBV28 and TRBJ1-1; 10 bases line up with TRBD1. Germline V lookup: CDR1 MDHEN, CDR2 SYDVKM. V lost 6 bases to trimming and J lost 5 bases; unmatched junction nucleotides: 0. This CDR3 contains 12 residues. The CDR3: CASRGQGTEAFF. CDR3 coding DNA: TGTGCCAGCAGGGGACAGGGGACTGAAGCTTTCTTT. The full variable domain, completed using reference TRBV28 and TRBJ1-1, is DVKVTQSSRYLVKRTGEKVFLECVQDMDHENMFWYRQDPGLGLRLIYFSYDVKMKEKGDIPEGYSVSREKKERFSLILESASTNQTSMYLCASRGQGTEAFFGQGTRLTVV.

The chain links TRBV14 to TRBJ1-1; D ambiguous. This CDR3 comprises 13 residues. Germline V gives CDR1 SGHDN, CDR2 FVKESK. Trimming removed 4 bases from V and 6 bases from J, with 12 bases in between. In DNA form, the CDR3 reads TGTGCCAGCAGCCTCCCCGGGAATCCTGAAGCTTTCTTT. Translated, it gives CASSLPGNPEAFF.

The V and J genes are TRBV6-1 and TRBJ2-4, with 8 positions matching TRBD1. The CDR3 sequence is 15 residues long. The V gene end was trimmed by 2 bases and the J gene end by 4 bases; junction bases not matched to a gene: 4. Germline CDR1 is MNHNS and CDR2 is SASEGT. The CDR3 reads CASSEQTGDKNIQYF. The CDR3 region has the DNA TGTGCCAGCAGTGAACAGACAGGGGATAAAAACATTCAGTACTTC.

V is TRBV28 and J is TRBJ2-7; 11 bases fit TRBD2. The ends lost 5 bases at V and 5 bases at J; junction bases unmatched: 5. In germline, CDR1 is MDHEN, CDR2 SYDVKM. This CDR3 region has 14 residues. This CDR3 is CASSPILAGDEQYF. The CDR3 bases are TGTGCCAGCAGTCCAATACTAGCGGGAGACGAGCAGTACTTC.

CDR3 residues: CASSRTGAYGYTF. The CDR3 nucleotides are TGTGCCAGTAGTAGGACAGGGGCGTATGGCTACACCTTC. The J gene is TRBJ1-2, the V gene TRBV19, with 9 bases lining up with TRBD1. The CDR3 consists of 13 residues. J lost 5 bases, V lost 4 bases, and 2 bases had no gene match. The germline V gene has CDR1 LNHDA and CDR2 SQIVND (reference sequence).

The V and J genes are TRBV5-5 and TRBJ2-3, with 7 nucleotides matching TRBD1. This CDR3 is 15 amino acids long. Looked up from germline, CDR1 is SGHKS and CDR2 is YYEKEE (reference sequence). Trimming cost V 0 bases and J 5 bases; bases outside gene matches: 6. CDR3 in amino acids: CASSLEGARLDTQYF. The CDR3 bases are TGTGCCAGCAGCTTGGAGGGGGCGCGGTTAGATACGCAGTATTTT.

This chain uses TRBV3-1 (or the pseudogene TRBV3-2) with TRBJ1-4, with 9 positions matching TRBD1. This CDR3 contains 17 residues. V lost 1 base to trimming and J lost 8 bases; unmatched junction nucleotides: 11. Germline lookup yields CDR1 LGHDT and CDR2 YNNKEL (reference sequence). The CDR3: CASSQGGHRGRGEKLFF. CDR3 nucleotides: TGTGCCAGCAGCCAAGGGGGACACAGGGGGCGGGGAGAAAAACTGTTTTTT.

This clone appeared a single time. This chain uses TRBV20-1 with TRBJ1-2; maybe TRBD1 (6 bases). Germline V gene sequence: CDR1 DFQATT, CDR2 SNEGSKA (reference sequence). The CDR3 is 14 amino acids. V lost 3 bases to trimming and J lost 2 bases, with 13 bases between them. The CDR3 coding sequence is TGCAGTGCTAGTTCAGGGGACCGAAACTATGGCTACACCTTC. It is translated as CSASSGDRNYGYTF.

The chain has TRBV2 and TRBJ2-2; the D gene is possibly TRBD1 (6 bases). The length of the CDR3 is 14 residues. Per the germline V gene, CDR1 is SNHLY and CDR2 is FYNNEI. Trimming shortened V by 3 bases and J by 5 bases, and 10 bases separated the two germline ends. The CDR3 loop reads CASSDRDNTGELFF. In DNA, the CDR3 is TGTGCCAGCAGTGACCGGGACAATACCGGGGAGCTGTTTTTT.

The chain employs TRBV7-9 and TRBJ2-3; 11 bases are shared with TRBD2. The junction had 9 bases not matched to a gene; V was cut back by 4 bases and J by 0 bases. The CDR3 runs 18 residues. CDR1 is SEHNR and CDR2 is FQNEAQ in the germline V gene (reference sequence). CDR3 DNA sequence: TGTGCCAGCAGCTCGACTAGCGGGACTGTAACTAGCACAGATACGCAGTATTTT. Residues: CASSSTSGTVTSTDTQYF.